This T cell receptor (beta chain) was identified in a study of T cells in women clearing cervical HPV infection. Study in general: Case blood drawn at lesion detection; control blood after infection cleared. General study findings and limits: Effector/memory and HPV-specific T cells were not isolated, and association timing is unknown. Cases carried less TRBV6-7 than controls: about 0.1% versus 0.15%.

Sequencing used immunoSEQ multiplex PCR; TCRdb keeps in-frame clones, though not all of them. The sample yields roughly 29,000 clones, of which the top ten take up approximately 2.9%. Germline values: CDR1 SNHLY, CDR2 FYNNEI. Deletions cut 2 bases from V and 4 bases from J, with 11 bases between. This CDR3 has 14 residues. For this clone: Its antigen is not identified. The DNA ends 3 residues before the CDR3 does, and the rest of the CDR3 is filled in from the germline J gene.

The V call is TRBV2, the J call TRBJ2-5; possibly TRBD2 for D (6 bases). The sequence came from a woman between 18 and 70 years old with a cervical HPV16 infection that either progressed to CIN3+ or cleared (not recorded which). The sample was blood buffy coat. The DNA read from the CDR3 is TGTGCCAGCAGTGAAAGTGGGCGGGGAGAGACC. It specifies CASSESGRGET. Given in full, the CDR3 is CASSESGRGETQYF.